The 23 T cell receptor beta chains below come from one sample, sequenced in a study of T cells in localized non-small cell lung cancer. Libraries were prepared by immunoSEQ multiplex PCR; TCRdb keeps only in-frame clonotypes and omits some of them. The sample has 35,000 to 40,000 clones, approximately 80% seen once. This specimen was peripheral blood, taken before any cancer treatment. All receptors derive from an older male donor with stage III squamous cell lung carcinoma.

The chain has TRBV7-8 and TRBJ2-4, with a possible D match to TRBD1 (5 bases). Per germline, CDR1 SGHVS and CDR2 FQNEAQ. V lost 6 bases and J lost 1, with 16 bases in between. The CDR3 has 16 amino acids. In DNA form, the CDR3 reads TGTGCCAGCAGGGTGACAGTGTGGCTTGCCAAAAACATTCAGTACTTC. Its translation: CASRVTVWLAKNIQYF.

A single count supports this clone. The chain joins TRBV25-1 to TRBJ1-5; 7 nucleotides match TRBD1. Per the germline V gene, CDR1 is MGHDK and CDR2 is SYGVNS. V dropped 3 bases and J dropped 6; count of bases not matched to a gene: 8. There are 15 residues in the CDR3. CDR3 region: CASSDSTGSGQPQHF. The CDR3 coding sequence is TGTGCCAGCAGTGACTCGACAGGGTCAGGTCAGCCCCAGCATTTT.

CDR3 residues: CASSALEQANTGELFF. CDR3 nucleotide sequence: TGTGCCAGCAGTGCGTTGGAACAGGCGAACACCGGGGAGCTGTTTTTT. The chain carries TRBV6-1 and TRBJ2-2; D may be TRBD1 (5 bases). V lost 4 bases, J lost 0 bases, and 12 bases lay in between. The germline gives CDR1 MNHNS, CDR2 SASEGT. This CDR3 is built from 16 residues.

The genes are TRBV5-1 and TRBJ2-2; TRBD2 matches at 9 bases. CDR1 is SGHRS, CDR2 YFSETQ, per germline. With 2 bases clipped from V and 4 bases from J, the junction kept 3 bases outside the gene matches. The CDR3 sequence is 15 residues long. The CDR3 is CASSFSGSVTGELFF. CDR3 sequence (DNA): TGCGCCAGCAGCTTTAGCGGGAGCGTCACCGGGGAGCTGTTTTTT.

This chain connects TRBV2 to TRBJ2-3, with D possibly TRBD1 on 6 matching bases. The V gene's germline CDR1 is SNHLY and CDR2 FYNNEI. V was cut by 7 bases and J by 4 bases, with 9 bases left in between. This CDR3 is built from 12 residues. The CDR3 nucleotides read TGTGCCAGCAAACAGGGCGCAGATACGCAGTATTTT. This translates into CASKQGADTQYF.

The V gene is TRBV29-1, the J gene TRBJ2-1, with D possibly called TRBD1 or TRBD2 (5 bases each). The CDR3 has 15 amino acids. From germline, CDR1 is SQVTM and CDR2 ANQGSEA. Trimming took 1 base from V and 3 from J, leaving 13 bases between them. CDR3 nucleotides: TGCAGCGTTGAAGCCCCCGGGACCTACTACAATGAGCAGTTCTTC. Its translation: CSVEAPGTYYNEQFF.

The CDR3 region has the DNA TGTGCCAGCAGCCCTGGACAGCACAAGGGCGGCAATGAGCAGTTCTTC. Amino acids: CASSPGQHKGGNEQFF. The genes are TRBV5-4 and TRBJ2-1; TRBD1 is a possible D gene (6 bases). CDR3 length equals 16 residues. V shed 4 bases and J shed 6 bases, with 20 bases lying between them. Germline-derived CDR1 and CDR2 are SGHNT and YYREEE (reference sequence). Complete variable domain (other parts from reference TRBV5-4 and TRBJ2-1): ETGVTQSPTHLIKTRGQQVTLRCSSQSGHNTVSWYQQALGQGPQFIFQYYREEENGRGNFPPRFSGLQFPNYSSELNVNALELDDSALYLCASSPGQHKGGNEQFFGPGTRLTVL.

This chain connects TRBV6-5 to TRBJ2-1, with D tentatively TRBD1 or TRBD2 (6 bases each). Trimming removed 2 bases at V and 9 bases at J, with 14 bases between. The germline CDR1 and CDR2 sequences are MNHEY and SVGAGI. The CDR3 sequence is 14 residues long. The CDR3 loop reads CASSYEGGDTEQFF. In DNA, the CDR3 is TGTGCCAGCAGTTACGAAGGAGGGGACACTGAGCAGTTCTTC.

This clone appeared a single time. CDR3 in amino acids: CAFGVRGSPLHF. In DNA, the CDR3 is TGTGCCTTCGGGGTTAGGGGTTCACCCCTCCACTTT. The V call is TRBV2, the J call TRBJ1-6, with D possibly TRBD1 on 5 matching bases. This CDR3 is built from 12 residues. Trimming removed 11 bases at V and 9 bases at J, with 14 bases between. Per germline, CDR1 SNHLY and CDR2 FYNNEI.

The rearrangement uses TRBV11-2 and TRBJ2-1; 7 bases agree with TRBD2. V dropped 2 bases and J dropped 7; count of bases not matched to a gene: 11. The CDR3 covers 16 residues. Germline CDR1 reads SGHAT; CDR2 reads FQNNGV. The CDR3 loop is CASSLFRGLAVNEQFF. The DNA for the CDR3 is TGTGCCAGCAGCTTATTCCGGGGCCTAGCGGTAAATGAGCAGTTCTTC.

This sequence joins TRBV15 and TRBJ1-1; D perhaps matches TRBD1 (5 bases). V lost 3 bases and J 1 base, leaving 18 bases between the germline ends. There are 17 residues in the CDR3. Germline CDR1 and CDR2: LNHNV and YYDKDF (reference sequence). The CDR3 sequence: CATSRTIYEGENTEAFF. Written as DNA, the CDR3 is TGTGCCACCAGCAGGACCATTTATGAAGGGGAGAACACTGAAGCTTTCTTT.

This chain uses TRBV19 with TRBJ2-5, with a possible D match to TRBD2 (5 bases). CDR3 length equals 15 residues. Germline-derived CDR1 and CDR2 are LNHDA and SQIVND (reference sequence). Trimming stripped 6 bases from V and 2 bases from J, with 16 bases between. CDR3 DNA: TGTGCCAGTAGGATTCGCCCCGGGGATCAAGAGACCCAGTACTTC. Protein: CASRIRPGDQETQYF.

The chain uses TRBV9 and TRBJ2-5, with TRBD2 matching 7 bases. Unmatched junction bases numbered 5, after V lost 4 bases and J lost 5 bases. This CDR3 has 13 residues. Germline CDR1 reads SGDLS; CDR2 reads YYNGEE. CDR3 nucleotide sequence: TGTGCCAGCAGCCGAACTAGCGCGGAGACCCAGTACTTC. This encodes CASSRTSAETQYF. Based on the CDR3 plus reference TRBV9 and TRBJ2-5, the full variable domain is DSGVTQTPKHLITATGQRVTLRCSPRSGDLSVYWYQQSLDQGLQFLIQYYNGEERAKGNILERFSAQQFPDLHSELNLSSLELGDSALYFCASSRTSAETQYFGPGTRLLVL.

V gene TRBV29-1 combines with J gene TRBJ1-1, with TRBD1 identical over 11 bases. The V gene's germline CDR1 is SQVTM and CDR2 ANQGSEA. Losses at the gene ends were 6 bases for V and 2 bases for J; bases not matched to a gene: 2. This CDR3 comprises 13 residues. CDR3 protein: CSVGQGANTEAFF. The DNA of the CDR3 is TGCAGCGTCGGACAGGGGGCAAACACTGAAGCTTTCTTT.

The V call is TRBV5-5, the J call TRBJ1-2; possible D gene TRBD1, 6 bases. The CDR3 totals 14 residues. CDR1 SGHKS and CDR2 YYEKEE come from the germline V gene (reference sequence). Trimming removed 0 bases from V and 6 bases from J, with 12 bases in between. This CDR3 is CASSLGAQGHGYTF. In nucleotides, the CDR3 is TGTGCCAGCAGCTTGGGAGCACAGGGCCATGGCTACACCTTC.

This chain connects TRBV5-1 to TRBJ2-3; tentatively, D is TRBD1 (6 bases). The V and J ends lost 0 bases and 4 bases respectively, with 9 bases between them. The length of the CDR3 is 14 residues. Germline-derived CDR1 and CDR2 are SGHRS and YFSETQ. The CDR3 is CASSLDRVADTQYF. The CDR3 DNA follows: TGCGCCAGCAGCTTGGACAGGGTGGCAGATACGCAGTATTTT.

This chain joins TRBV25-1 and TRBJ2-1; D is uncertain. This CDR3 is 13 amino acids long. The germline V and J ends were trimmed by 6 bases and 8 bases, with 14 bases remaining between them. Germline V CDR1 and CDR2: MGHDK, SYGVNS. The CDR3 is CASSPFRRDEQFF. CDR3 nucleotide sequence: TGTGCCAGCAGCCCTTTTAGACGGGATGAGCAGTTCTTC.

V and J are TRBV6-1 and TRBJ2-4; no firm D call. V was shortened by 6 bases and J by 5 bases, with 2 bases between the two germline ends. Germline assignment: CDR1 MNHNS and CDR2 SASEGT. The CDR3 has 10 residues. In DNA, the CDR3 is TGTGCCAGCAGGGAAAACATTCAGTACTTC. Protein: CASRENIQYF.

This sequence joins TRBV12-5 and TRBJ2-1; 12 bases line up with TRBD2. Losses at the gene ends were 4 bases for V and 6 bases for J; bases not matched to a gene: 10. Germline CDR1 reads LGHNT; CDR2 reads FRNRAP. This CDR3 spans 17 amino acids. In nucleotides, the CDR3 is TGTGCTAGTGGTTCCGCCAGTACTAGCGGGAGGCCCAATGAGCAGTTCTTC. It is translated as CASGSASTSGRPNEQFF. Full variable domain (outside the CDR3, taken from reference TRBV12-5 and TRBJ2-1): DARVTQTPRHKVTEMGQEVTMRCQPILGHNTVFWYRQTMMQGLELLAYFRNRAPLDDSGMPKDRFSAEMPDATLATLKIQPSEPRDSAVYFCASGSASTSGRPNEQFFGPGTRLTVL.

The chain couples TRBV7-9 to TRBJ1-1; 12 nucleotides line up with TRBD1. V gave up 8 bases and J gave up 10 bases; unmatched junction bases: 5. CDR1 and CDR2 (germline): SEHNR, FQNEAQ (reference sequence). The CDR3 covers 12 residues. CDR3 DNA: TGTGCCAGCGCCGGGACAGGGGGCTTAGCTTTCTTT. Translated: CASAGTGGLAFF.

The chain combines TRBV10-3 with TRBJ1-2, with D possibly TRBD1 on 5 matching bases. Germline assignment: CDR1 ENHRY and CDR2 SYGVKD. This CDR3 has 12 amino acids. V shed 7 bases and J shed 7 bases, with 13 bases lying between them. The CDR3 nucleotides read TGTGCCATCACTGGGACGGGTGGTGGCTACACCTTC. Protein: CAITGTGGGYTF.

This clone has just one count. The chain combines TRBV7-8 with TRBJ2-7; the D is unclear. Germline V gene lookup returns CDR1 SGHVS and CDR2 FQNEAQ. CDR3 size: 15 residues. V was trimmed by 2 bases and J by 3 bases, leaving 14 bases between them. The DNA for the CDR3 is TGTGCCAGCAGCTTAATATCGCAGGTGGACTACGAGCAGTACTTC. Encoded protein: CASSLISQVDYEQYF.

This clone was counted a single time. V is TRBV11-2 and J is TRBJ2-3; no clear D. Germline V gene lookup returns CDR1 SGHAT and CDR2 FQNNGV. The CDR3 extends over 12 amino acids. V dropped 2 bases and J dropped 3 bases, with 3 bases sitting between them. CDR3 DNA sequence: TGTGCCAGCAGCTTAATGACAGATACGCAGTATTTT. It translates to CASSLMTDTQYF.